This T cell receptor beta chain was recorded in a study of OX40 agonist ivuxolimab in advanced cancers. In the study overall: Patients achieving partial responses numbered three: one hepatocellular carcinoma case and two cutaneous melanoma cases. Findings of the study overall: Partial responders at 0.1-3.0 mg/kg showed near-lowest clonal expansion.

Any history of autoimmune disease or systemic immunosuppression disqualified patients. Blood was sampled at baseline, cycle 4 day 1, and cycle 7 day 1. The protocol was immunoSEQ multiplex PCR, while the TCRdb copy is restricted to in-frame clones and leaves out a portion. The sample lists under 25,000 clones; under 70% were seen once. Regarding this clone: The antigen remains unidentified.

Trimming pared 4 bases from V and 2 bases from J, leaving 6 bases between. The CDR3 covers 13 residues. From germline, CDR1 is SGHAT and CDR2 FQNNGV. The sample was CD4+ or CD8+ T cells sorted from blood, taken in a trial of the OX40 agonist ivuxolimab. The receptor was derived from an adult with an advanced solid tumor such as melanoma, head and neck, liver or kidney cancer. The gene calls are TRBV11-2 and TRBJ1-3; weak D call: TRBD1 (5 bases). The CDR3 is CASSWDAGNTIYF. CDR3 coding DNA: TGTGCCAGCAGCTGGGACGCTGGAAACACCATATATTTT. The variable domain in full, with the rest retrieved from reference TRBV11-2 and TRBJ1-3, is EAGVAQSPRYKIIEKRQSVAFWCNPISGHATLYWYQQILGQGPKLLIQFQNNGVVDDSQLPKDRFSAERLKGVDSTLKIQPAKLEDSAVYLCASSWDAGNTIYFGEGSWLTVV.